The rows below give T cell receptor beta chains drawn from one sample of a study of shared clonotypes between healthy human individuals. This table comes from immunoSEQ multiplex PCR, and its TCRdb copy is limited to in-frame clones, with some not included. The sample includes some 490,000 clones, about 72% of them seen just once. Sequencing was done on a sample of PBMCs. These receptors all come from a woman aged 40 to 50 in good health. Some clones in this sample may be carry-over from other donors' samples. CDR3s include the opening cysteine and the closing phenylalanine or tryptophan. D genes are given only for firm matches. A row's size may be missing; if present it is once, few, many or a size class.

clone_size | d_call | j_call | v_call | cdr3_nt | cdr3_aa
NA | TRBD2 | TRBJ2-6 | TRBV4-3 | TGCGCCAGCAGCCGCCGACTAGCGGGGGCCGCCTCTGGGGCCAACGTCCTGACTTTC | CASSRRLAGAASGANVLTF
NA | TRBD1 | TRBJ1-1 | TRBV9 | TGTGCCAGCAGCGTAGGTAGGCCGACCGGGACAGGGGGCCGGGACACTGAAGCTTTCTTT | CASSVGRPTGTGGRDTEAFF
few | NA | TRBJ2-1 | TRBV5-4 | TGTGCCAGCAGCTACCTCCTTTTCGGACTCTCCGGCAATGAGCAGTTCTTC | CASSYLLFGLSGNEQFF
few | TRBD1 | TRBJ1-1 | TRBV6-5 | TGTGCCAGCAGCGGACAGGGGGCTGAAGCTTTCTTT | CASSGQGAEAFF
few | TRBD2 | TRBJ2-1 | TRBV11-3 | TGTGCCAGCAGCATTTTAGCGGGATCCTACAATGAGCAGTTCTTC | CASSILAGSYNEQFF
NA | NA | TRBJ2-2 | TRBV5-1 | TGCGCCAGCAGCTTGTCGAGTAGCCCTTACACCGGGGAGCTGTTTTTT | CASSLSSSPYTGELFF
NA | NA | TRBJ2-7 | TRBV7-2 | TGTGCCAGCAGCCATGAGACGATCAGCTCCTACGAGCAGTACTTC | CASSHETISSYEQYF
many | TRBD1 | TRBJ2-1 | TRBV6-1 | TGTGCCAGCAGTGAATATACGGGACAGGGGGCCAACAATGAGCAGTTCTTC | CASSEYTGQGANNEQFF
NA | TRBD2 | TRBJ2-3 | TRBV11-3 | TGTGCCAGCAGCTTAGGTCTTAGCGGGAGCGGAAATACGCAGTATTTT | CASSLGLSGSGNTQYF
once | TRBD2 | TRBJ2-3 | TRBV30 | TGTGCCTGGCGCGGTTCCCGGGGGGACGGCACAGATACGCAGTATTTT | CAWRGSRGDGTDTQYF
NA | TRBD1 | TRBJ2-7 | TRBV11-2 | TGTGCCAGCAGCTTAGCACAGGGGATGTCCTACGAGCAGTACTTC | CASSLAQGMSYEQYF
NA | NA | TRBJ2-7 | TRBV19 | TGTGCCAGTAGTCTCCGGGACTTCGGAAACCTAGAGGCCTACGAGCAGTACTTC | CASSLRDFGNLEAYEQYF
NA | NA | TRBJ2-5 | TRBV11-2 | TGTGCCAGCAGCCGACCTGGAACAGACCCCCAAGAGACCCAGTACTTC | CASSRPGTDPQETQYF
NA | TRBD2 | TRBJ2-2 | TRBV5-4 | TGTGCCAGCAGCTTTCATAGCGGGAGGGACACCGGGGAGCTGTTTTTT | CASSFHSGRDTGELFF
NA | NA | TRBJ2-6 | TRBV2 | TGTGCCAGCAGTGAACCGGGTTCTGGGGCCAACGTCCTGACTTTC | CASSEPGSGANVLTF
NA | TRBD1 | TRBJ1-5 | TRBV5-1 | TGCGCCAGCAGCTTGGAGACAGGGGATCAGCCCCAGCATTTT | CASSLETGDQPQHF
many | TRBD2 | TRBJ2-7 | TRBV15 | TGTGCCACCAGCGCGGCCATGGCGGGGGCCTACGAGCAGTACTTC | CATSAAMAGAYEQYF
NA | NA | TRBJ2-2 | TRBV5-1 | TGCGCCAGCAGCCAGACCGGGAACACCGGGGAGCTGTTTTTT | CASSQTGNTGELFF
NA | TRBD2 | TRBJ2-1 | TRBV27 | TGTGCCAGCACCCAGACTAGCAGCCCCTACAATGAGCAGTTCTTC | CASTQTSSPYNEQFF
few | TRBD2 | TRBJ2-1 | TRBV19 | TGTGCCAGTAGTACCCCCTTAGCGGGACGCTCCTACAATGAGCAGTTCTTC | CASSTPLAGRSYNEQFF
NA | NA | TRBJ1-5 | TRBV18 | TGTGCCAGCTCTGCGACCGAAAGGGCAAGGGGTAGCAATCAGCCCCAGCATTTT | CASSATERARGSNQPQHF
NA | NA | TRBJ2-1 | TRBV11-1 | TGTGCCAGCAGCTTAGTACGGAACAATGAGCAGTTCTTC | CASSLVRNNEQFF
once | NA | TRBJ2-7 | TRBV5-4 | TGTGCCAGCAGCCGCTCCGGACCCTACGAGCAGTACTTC | CASSRSGPYEQYF
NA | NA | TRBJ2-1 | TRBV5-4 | TGTGCCAGCAGCTTGGCCGGCGGCCTTTACAATGAGCAGTTCTTC | CASSLAGGLYNEQFF
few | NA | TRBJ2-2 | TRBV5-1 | TGCGCCAGCAGCCCCGGGCCGAGGGACACCGGGGAGCTGTTTTTT | CASSPGPRDTGELFF
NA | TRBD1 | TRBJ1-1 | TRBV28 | TGTGCCAGCAGTTCCGCGGACAGGGGGTTGTCGACTGAAGCTTTCTTT | CASSSADRGLSTEAFF
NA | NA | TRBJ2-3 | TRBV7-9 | TGTGCCAGCAGCCCCGGTTTGGCCACAGATACGCAGTATTTT | CASSPGLATDTQYF
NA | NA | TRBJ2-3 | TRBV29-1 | TGCAGCGTTGTCCCCTTTCGGAGGGCCTCCACAGATACGCAGTATTTT | CSVVPFRRASTDTQYF
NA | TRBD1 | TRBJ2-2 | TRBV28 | TGTGCCAGCAGCAACCCGGGACAGGAGATAACCGGGGAGCTGTTTTTT | CASSNPGQEITGELFF
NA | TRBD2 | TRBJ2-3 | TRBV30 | TGTGCCTGGGAATTAGCGGGAGAAGATACGCAGTATTTT | CAWELAGEDTQYF
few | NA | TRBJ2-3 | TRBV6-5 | TGTGCCAGCAGGGAGATGGGCACAGATACGCAGTATTTT | CASREMGTDTQYF
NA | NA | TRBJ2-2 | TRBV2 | TGTGCCAGCAGTCCGGGCCCGAACACCGGGGAGCTGTTTTTT | CASSPGPNTGELFF
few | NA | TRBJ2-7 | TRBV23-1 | TGCGCCAGCAGTCACGGGGCTAGCGAGACCTACGAGCAGTACTTC | CASSHGASETYEQYF
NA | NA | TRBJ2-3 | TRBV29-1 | TGCAGCTTGAAAGGGGCCTTCACAGATACGCAGTATTTT | CSLKGAFTDTQYF
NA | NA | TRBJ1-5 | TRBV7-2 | TGTGCCAGCAGCTTTGATCAGTCCAATCAGCCCCAGCATTTT | CASSFDQSNQPQHF
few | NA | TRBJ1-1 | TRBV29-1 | TGCAGCGCTGGACAGCAGCGTCCTGGCGCTTTCTTT | CSAGQQRPGAFF
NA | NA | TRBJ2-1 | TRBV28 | TGTGCCAGCAGTTTAGGCAGGGCCTACAATGAGCAGTTCTTC | CASSLGRAYNEQFF
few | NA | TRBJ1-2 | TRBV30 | TGTGCCTGGAGTGTTACGGGGGTCGGTGGCTACACCTTC | CAWSVTGVGGYTF
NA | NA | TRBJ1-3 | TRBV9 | TGTGCCAGCAGCCCGGGACACACCCTAAACACCATATATTTT | CASSPGHTLNTIYF
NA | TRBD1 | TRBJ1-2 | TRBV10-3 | TGTGCCATCAGCTTCGGGACAGGGCAAGGCTACACCTTC | CAISFGTGQGYTF
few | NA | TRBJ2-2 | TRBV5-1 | TGCGCCAGCAGCTTGGTAGGGTTTAACACCGGGGAGCTGTTTTTT | CASSLVGFNTGELFF